These 19 T cell receptor beta chains came from one sample sequenced in a study of cytomegalovirus exposure and HLA in healthy donors. The study ran its PCR with 60 Vbeta and 13 Jbeta primers. Data came from immunoSEQ multiplex PCR; TCRdb stores just in-frame clones and leaves some out. The profile shows some 180,000 clones, about 12% of them singletons. The specimen was PBMCs. These receptors were collected from a man aged 45 to 65 in good health and CMV-seropositive.

This clone was counted many times. Here the CDR3 reads CASSRTGEHEAFF. The CDR3, as DNA: TGCGCCAGCAGTCGGACAGGGGAACATGAAGCTTTCTTT. V is TRBV10-1 and J is TRBJ1-1; 9 bases map to TRBD1. With 5 bases clipped from V and 7 bases from J, the junction kept 5 bases outside the gene matches. The length of the CDR3 is 13 residues. Germline loops: CDR1 WNHNN, CDR2 SYGVQD (reference sequence).

This clone was detected a few times. The J gene is TRBJ1-5, the V gene TRBV10-1; D is unresolved. V was pared by 4 bases and J by 0 bases, with 10 bases between. This CDR3 spans 15 amino acids. Looked up from germline, CDR1 is WNHNN and CDR2 is SYGVQD (reference sequence). CDR3 sequence: CASSARGVSNQPQHF. Written as DNA, the CDR3 is TGCGCCAGCAGTGCTCGAGGCGTTAGCAATCAGCCCCAGCATTTT.

This chain links TRBV30 with TRBJ2-2; D ambiguous. This CDR3 contains 15 residues. V gave up 3 bases and J gave up 3 bases, with 14 bases separating them. Germline CDR1 reads GTSNPN; CDR2 reads SVGIG (reference sequence). CDR3 DNA sequence: TGTGCCTGGAGAAAAGATGGTAACTACACCGGGGAGCTGTTTTTT. This codes for CAWRKDGNYTGELFF.

This clone occurred a few times. This chain connects TRBV30 to TRBJ2-2; the D gene is possibly TRBD2 (5 bases). Germline V CDR1 and CDR2: GTSNPN, SVGIG (reference sequence). V lost 0 bases to trimming and J lost 7 bases, with 9 bases between them. The CDR3 contains 13 residues. The CDR3 nucleotides read TGTGCCTGGAGTGTAGATGAGGGCGGGGAGCTGTTTTTT. This codes for CAWSVDEGGELFF.

This clone was counted only a few times. The chain couples TRBV19 to TRBJ2-1; D gene uncertain. The CDR3 runs 11 residues. Trimming cost V 8 bases and J 6 bases, with 8 bases left between them. Germline CDR1 reads LNHDA; CDR2 reads SQIVND (reference sequence). CDR3 in DNA: TGTGCCAGTCGCGTGAGCAATGAGCAGTTCTTC. Its translation: CASRVSNEQFF. The full variable domain, rest sourced from reference TRBV19 and TRBJ2-1, is DGGITQSPKYLFRKEGQNVTLSCEQNLNHDAMYWYRQDPGQGLRLIYYSQIVNDFQKGDIAEGYSVSREKKESFPLTVTSAQKNPTAFYLCASRVSNEQFFGPGTRLTVL.

The chain combines TRBV28 with TRBJ1-4; weak D call: TRBD1 (5 bases). The CDR3 sequence is 14 residues long. In germline, CDR1 is MDHEN, CDR2 SYDVKM. Between the trimmed V and J ends, which lost 2 bases and 4 bases, there was a span of 8 bases. The CDR3 nucleotides are TGTGCCAGCAGTTTAGGGGCTATTAATGAAAAACTGTTTTTT. It codes for CASSLGAINEKLFF.

CDR3: CASSSQGRGGSPLHF. The CDR3 DNA follows: TGTGCCAGCAGTTCTCAGGGCCGGGGGGGTTCACCCCTCCACTTT. This chain joins TRBV27 and TRBJ1-6; D is perhaps TRBD1 (5 bases). This CDR3 has 15 amino acids. Trimming removed 4 bases from V and 9 bases from J, with 16 bases in between. Per germline, CDR1 MNHEY and CDR2 SMNVEV (reference sequence).

V gene TRBV11-2 combines with J gene TRBJ2-7; unclear D gene. The CDR3 has 13 residues. Trimming removed 2 bases at V and 3 bases at J, with 8 bases between. Germline loops: CDR1 SGHAT, CDR2 FQNNGV. CDR3 nucleotides: TGTGCCAGCAGCTTATCTCCAGGCTACGAGCAGTACGTC. Its translation is CASSLSPGYEQYV.

This clone has a handful of counts. The gene calls are TRBV6-5 and TRBJ2-1, with 7 bases fitting TRBD1. The junction had 1 base not matched to a gene; V was cut back by 2 bases and J by 0 bases. CDR1 MNHEY and CDR2 SVGAGI come from the germline V gene. The CDR3 loop spans 15 amino acids. CDR3 DNA sequence: TGTGCCAGCAGTTACGAGGGGGCCTCCTACAATGAGCAGTTCTTC. As protein: CASSYEGASYNEQFF.

This clone was observed a handful of times. The identical CDR3 is also encoded by other nucleotide sequences in the sample. The J gene is TRBJ1-1, the V gene TRBV5-1; D not resolved. V lost 0 bases and J lost 2, with 8 bases in between. The CDR3 covers 14 residues. Germline assignment: CDR1 SGHRS and CDR2 YFSETQ. The CDR3 DNA sequence: TGCGCCAGCAGCTTGGCCACAGCAAACACTGAAGCTTTCTTT. This sequence encodes CASSLATANTEAFF.

This clone was picked up a small number of times. The CDR3: CASSLVAGGKGETQYF. CDR3 coding DNA: TGTGCCAGCAGCTTAGTCGCGGGGGGAAAGGGGGAGACCCAGTACTTC. The rearrangement joins TRBV11-3 to TRBJ2-5, with 8 bases identical to TRBD2. The CDR3 is 16 residues long. The trim removed 1 base at V and 5 bases at J, leaving 9 bases unmatched. Germline CDR1 is SGHNT and CDR2 is YENEEA.

This clone was counted between two and nine times. The chain couples TRBV5-1 to TRBJ1-5; D not certain. Germline CDR1 reads SGHRS; CDR2 reads YFSETQ. This CDR3 spans 15 amino acids. Trimming pared 1 base from V and 1 base from J, leaving 9 bases between. The CDR3 DNA sequence: TGCGCCAGCAGCTTGCTTCCGGGAAGCAATCAGCCCCAGCATTTT. It specifies CASSLLPGSNQPQHF.

This clone was seen only a few times. The J gene is TRBJ2-5, the V gene TRBV18; maybe TRBD1 (6 bases). Per germline, CDR1 KGHSH and CDR2 LQKENI. V shed 1 base and J shed 5 bases, with 14 bases lying between them. CDR3 length: 15 residues. CDR3 amino acids: CASSPRGPPVETQYF. CDR3 nucleotides: TGTGCCAGCTCACCACGGGGGCCCCCCGTGGAGACCCAGTACTTC.

CDR3 DNA sequence: TGTGCCACCAGCAGCTCCGGGACAGGGGTACGAGAAAAACTGTTTTTT. Protein product: CATSSSGTGVREKLFF. The chain couples TRBV15 to TRBJ1-4; 10 nucleotides align to TRBD1. This CDR3 spans 16 amino acids. With 3 bases clipped from V and 8 bases from J, the junction kept 9 bases outside the gene matches. Germline V gives CDR1 LNHNV, CDR2 YYDKDF (reference sequence).

This rearrangement joins TRBV5-4 to TRBJ2-7; D is undetermined. Germline V gene lookup returns CDR1 SGHNT and CDR2 YYREEE (reference sequence). Trimming stripped 4 bases from V and 4 bases from J, with 9 bases between. The CDR3 is 12 residues long. Here the CDR3 reads CASSRDWYEQYF. As DNA, the CDR3 is TGTGCCAGCAGCCGAGACTGGTACGAGCAGTACTTC.

This clone has just a few counts. The rearrangement uses TRBV7-8 and TRBJ1-3; D is perhaps TRBD1 (5 bases). Trimming stripped 2 bases from V and 2 bases from J, with 7 bases between. The CDR3 is 14 residues long. The germline V gene has CDR1 SGHVS and CDR2 FQNEAQ. The DNA of the CDR3 is TGTGCCAGCAGCTTACAGGGTGCTGGAAACACCATATATTTT. This translates into CASSLQGAGNTIYF.

The chain carries TRBV4-3 and TRBJ2-7; the D gene is possibly TRBD2 (7 bases). Germline loops: CDR1 LGHNA, CDR2 YSLEER. This CDR3 has 13 residues. This chain's CDR3 is CGRPSGTYYEQYV. For the CDR3, the DNA is TGCGGCCGGCCCAGCGGGACATATTACGAGCAGTACGTC.

The rearrangement joins TRBV19 to TRBJ1-4; no clear D. V was clipped by 5 bases and J by 7 bases, with 11 bases between them. From germline, CDR1 is LNHDA and CDR2 SQIVND (reference sequence). This CDR3 comprises 13 residues. This chain's CDR3 is CASSGQSSEKLFF. In DNA form, the CDR3 reads TGTGCCAGTAGTGGTCAGTCTAGTGAAAAACTGTTTTTT.

This clone was found a few times. The chain uses TRBV28 and TRBJ2-7, with 11 nucleotides matching TRBD1. The CDR3 extends over 15 amino acids. Unmatched junction bases numbered 4, after V lost 4 bases and J lost 2 bases. Germline V CDR1 and CDR2: MDHEN, SYDVKM. CDR3 nucleotides: TGTGCCAGCAGTTCCCCGGGACAGGGGGCCTACGAGCAGTACGTC. It codes for CASSSPGQGAYEQYV.